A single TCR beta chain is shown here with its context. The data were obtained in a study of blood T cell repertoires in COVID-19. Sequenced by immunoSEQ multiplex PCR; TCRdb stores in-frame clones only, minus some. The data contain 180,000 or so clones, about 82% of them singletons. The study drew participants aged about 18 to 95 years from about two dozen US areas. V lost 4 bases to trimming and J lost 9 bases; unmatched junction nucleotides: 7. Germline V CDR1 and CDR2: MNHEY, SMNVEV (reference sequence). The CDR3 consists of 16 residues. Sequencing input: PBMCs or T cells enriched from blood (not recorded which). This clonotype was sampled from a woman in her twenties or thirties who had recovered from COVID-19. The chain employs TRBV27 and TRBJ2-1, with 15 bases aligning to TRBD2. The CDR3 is CASSYGGLAGGPEQFF. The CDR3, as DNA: TGTGCCAGCAGTTACGGAGGACTAGCGGGAGGGCCTGAGCAGTTCTTC.